These 8 T cell receptor beta chains were sequenced from one sample in a study of blood T cell repertoires in COVID-19. Repertoires were generated with immunoSEQ multiplex PCR, while TCRdb's copy carries only in-frame clones and drops some. The top ten clones hold 5.5% to 7% of a sample with approximately 300,000 clones, roughly 85% of them seen once. The sequencing input was PBMCs or T cells enriched from blood (not recorded which). Source of these receptors: a woman in her twenties or thirties who had recovered from COVID-19.

This CDR3 reads CASSYMGGQPQHF. In DNA, the CDR3 is TGTGCCAGCAGTTACATGGGAGGGCAGCCCCAGCATTTT. V usage is TRBV6-5 and J usage is TRBJ1-5, with D hard to call. The CDR3 totals 13 residues. V dropped 2 bases and J dropped 7 bases, with 9 bases sitting between them. Germline values: CDR1 MNHEY, CDR2 SVGAGI.

The CDR3 region is CASGSGSLFYEQYF. Here the CDR3 DNA reads TGTGCCAGCGGATCGGGGAGCCTTTTCTACGAGCAGTACTTC. The chain carries TRBV28 and TRBJ2-7, with D perhaps matching TRBD2 (5 bases). V gave up 8 bases and J gave up 3 bases, with 17 bases separating them. Germline-derived CDR1 and CDR2 are MDHEN and SYDVKM. This CDR3 has 14 amino acids.

This clone was counted only a few times. This sample includes further DNA sequences coding for the same CDR3. The chain uses TRBV19 and TRBJ1-6; D ambiguous. The CDR3 length is 15 residues. Trimming removed 6 bases at V and 0 bases at J, with 9 bases between. Germline CDR1 and CDR2: LNHDA and SQIVND (reference sequence). This CDR3 is CASREGSSYNSPLHF. The CDR3 DNA sequence: TGTGCCAGTAGAGAGGGAAGCTCCTATAATTCACCCCTCCACTTT. Together with reference TRBV19 and TRBJ1-6, the CDR3 gives the full variable domain: DGGITQSPKYLFRKEGQNVTLSCEQNLNHDAMYWYRQDPGQGLRLIYYSQIVNDFQKGDIAEGYSVSREKKESFPLTVTSAQKNPTAFYLCASREGSSYNSPLHFGNGTRLTVT.

This rearrangement joins TRBV10-3 to TRBJ1-5, with 10 positions matching TRBD1. With V trimmed by 11 bases and J by 7 bases, 8 bases remained unmatched. The CDR3 contains 13 residues. Per germline, CDR1 ENHRY and CDR2 SYGVKD. CDR3 protein: CASDRGEGQPQHF. In DNA form, the CDR3 reads TGTGCCTCGGACAGGGGGGAGGGCCAGCCCCAGCATTTT.

The chain links TRBV5-4 to TRBJ1-4; 11 bases line up with TRBD1. CDR1 is SGHNT, CDR2 YYREEE, per germline (reference sequence). The CDR3 covers 13 residues. The V and J ends lost 4 bases and 10 bases, in that order; junction bases with no gene match: 3. The CDR3 DNA sequence: TGTGCCAGCAGCACGGGACAGGGGGGAAAACTGTTTTTT. This sequence encodes CASSTGQGGKLFF. The full variable domain, rest sourced from reference TRBV5-4 and TRBJ1-4, is ETGVTQSPTHLIKTRGQQVTLRCSSQSGHNTVSWYQQALGQGPQFIFQYYREEENGRGNFPPRFSGLQFPNYSSELNVNALELDDSALYLCASSTGQGGKLFFGSGTQLSVL.

This clone has just one count. This sequence joins TRBV9 and TRBJ2-2; TRBD2 matches at 10 bases. The V gene's germline CDR1 is SGDLS and CDR2 YYNGEE. Trimming took 3 bases from V and 4 from J; bases not matched to a gene: 12. This CDR3 is 18 amino acids long. The CDR3 here is CASSATSGVAGITGELFF. CDR3 bases: TGTGCCAGCAGCGCTACTAGCGGGGTTGCCGGTATCACCGGGGAGCTGTTTTTT.

The chain employs TRBV4-2 and TRBJ1-6; possible D gene TRBD1, 5 bases. Deletions cut 0 bases from V and 9 bases from J, with 15 bases between. In germline, CDR1 is LGHNA, CDR2 YNFKEQ. The CDR3 covers 16 residues. The CDR3 reads CASSQDGAGSASPLHF. For the CDR3, the DNA is TGTGCCAGCAGCCAAGATGGCGCAGGGTCGGCTTCACCCCTCCACTTT.

V is TRBV5-4 and J is TRBJ2-3; D unclear. The CDR3 extends over 13 amino acids. V lost 4 bases to trimming and J lost 0 bases, with 6 bases between them. CDR1 and CDR2 (germline): SGHNT, YYREEE (reference sequence). The CDR3 spells CASSPPSTDTQYF. CDR3 DNA sequence: TGTGCCAGCAGCCCCCCGAGCACAGATACGCAGTATTTT.